These 29 T cell receptor beta chains came from one sample sequenced in a study of blood T cell repertoires in COVID-19. Clones were sequenced by immunoSEQ multiplex PCR, and TCRdb holds only the in-frame ones, with some missing. The data contain around 180,000 clones, about 82% of them singletons. Sequences were obtained from peripheral blood. Receptors were obtained from a man aged 65-85 years with active or convalescent COVID-19.

J is TRBJ2-1 and V is TRBV11-3, with 16 bases lining up with TRBD2. The germline V gene has CDR1 SGHNT and CDR2 YENEEA. The CDR3 runs 16 residues. After removal of 3 bases from V and 10 bases from J, the junction contained 6 bases not matched to a gene. The CDR3 loop is CASSFGTSGRAGEQFF. CDR3 DNA sequence: TGTGCCAGCAGCTTCGGGACTAGCGGGAGGGCCGGGGAGCAGTTCTTC.

Only a few counts were recorded for this clone. This chain joins TRBV30 and TRBJ1-1, with TRBD1 matching over 7 bases. This CDR3 is 13 amino acids long. V gave up 2 bases and J gave up 7 bases; unmatched junction bases: 7. Germline loops: CDR1 GTSNPN, CDR2 SVGIG (reference sequence). CDR3 coding DNA: TGTGCCTGGAGTCGGGACAGTCGGGTTGAAGCTTTCTTT. Residues: CAWSRDSRVEAFF.

This chain uses TRBV9 with TRBJ2-1, with TRBD2 as a possible D gene (5 bases). The germline V and J ends were trimmed by 0 bases and 7 bases, with 11 bases remaining between them. CDR1 SGDLS and CDR2 YYNGEE come from the germline V gene. This CDR3 is 14 amino acids long. The CDR3 protein is CASSVGLAQNEQFF. CDR3 nucleotide sequence: TGTGCCAGCAGCGTAGGGCTAGCTCAAAATGAGCAGTTCTTC.

V and J are TRBV12-5 and TRBJ1-1; D is unclear. Germline V gene lookup returns CDR1 LGHNT and CDR2 FRNRAP. This CDR3 contains 12 residues. Trimming removed 6 bases from V and 3 bases from J, with 8 bases in between. CDR3: CASGREYTEAFF. For the CDR3, the DNA is TGTGCTAGTGGCCGCGAGTACACTGAAGCTTTCTTT. Using reference TRBV12-5 and TRBJ1-1 for the parts outside the CDR3, the full variable domain is DARVTQTPRHKVTEMGQEVTMRCQPILGHNTVFWYRQTMMQGLELLAYFRNRAPLDDSGMPKDRFSAEMPDATLATLKIQPSEPRDSAVYFCASGREYTEAFFGQGTRLTVV.

The V gene is TRBV27, the J gene TRBJ2-3; 10 positions agree with TRBD2. This CDR3 contains 15 residues. CDR1 is MNHEY, CDR2 SMNVEV, per germline (reference sequence). V shed 4 bases, J shed 4 bases, and the junction held 5 bases outside the gene matches. This chain's CDR3 is CASSSAGGGADTQYF. The CDR3 DNA reads TGTGCCAGCAGTTCAGCGGGAGGGGGGGCAGATACGCAGTATTTT.

This clone was picked up one time. This chain connects TRBV3-1 (or the pseudogene TRBV3-2) to TRBJ1-2; a weak D match, TRBD1 (6 bases). The CDR3 consists of 15 residues. V was trimmed by 0 bases and J by 4 bases, leaving 12 bases between them. Germline values: CDR1 LGHDT, CDR2 YNNKEL (reference sequence). The CDR3 loop reads CASSQEQGPPYGYTF. In nucleotides, the CDR3 is TGTGCCAGCAGCCAAGAGCAGGGGCCCCCCTATGGCTACACCTTC.

This chain joins TRBV18 and TRBJ1-1; no reliable D call. V dropped 5 bases and J dropped 2 bases, with 12 bases sitting between them. In germline, CDR1 is KGHSH, CDR2 LQKENI. This CDR3 region has 14 residues. The CDR3 DNA sequence: TGTGCCAGCTCAATGGAACGAGGAAACACTGAAGCTTTCTTT. Translating it yields CASSMERGNTEAFF.

The J gene is TRBJ2-1, the V gene TRBV5-5; D not certain. Germline values: CDR1 SGHKS, CDR2 YYEKEE (reference sequence). The CDR3 loop spans 15 amino acids. V was pared by 4 bases and J by 0 bases, with 11 bases between. CDR3 DNA: TGTGCCAGCAGCACCAGGATTAGCTCCTACAATGAGCAGTTCTTC. This codes for CASSTRISSYNEQFF.

V is TRBV5-1 and J is TRBJ1-1; TRBD1 matches 10 bases. Germline V gene sequence: CDR1 SGHRS, CDR2 YFSETQ. Losses at the gene ends were 4 bases for V and 7 bases for J; bases not matched to a gene: 4. This CDR3 contains 13 residues. The CDR3 DNA sequence: TGCGCCAGCAGCCAGGGACAGGGGATTGAAGCTTTCTTT. It yields the protein CASSQGQGIEAFF.

V gene TRBV5-1 combines with J gene TRBJ2-3; weak D call: TRBD1 (6 bases). Germline V gene data show CDR1 as SGHRS and CDR2 as YFSETQ. V lost 4 bases, J lost 2 bases, and 17 bases lay in between. The CDR3 runs 16 residues. CDR3 region: CASSPTPGQTTDTQYF. Written as DNA, the CDR3 is TGCGCCAGCAGCCCCACCCCCGGACAGACCACAGATACGCAGTATTTT. The full variable domain, its missing parts supplied by reference TRBV5-1 and TRBJ2-3, is KAGVTQTPRYLIKTRGQQVTLSCSPISGHRSVSWYQQTPGQGLQFLFEYFSETQRNKGNFPGRFSGRQFSNSRSEMNVSTLELGDSALYLCASSPTPGQTTDTQYFGPGTRLTVL.

V is TRBV9 and J is TRBJ2-5; D might be TRBD1 (5 bases). Trimming shortened V by 1 base and J by 5 bases, and 12 bases separated the two germline ends. The germline gives CDR1 SGDLS, CDR2 YYNGEE. The CDR3 sequence is 14 residues long. The CDR3 coding sequence is TGTGCCAGCAGCGTAACAGGCGGTTGGGAGACCCAGTACTTC. Amino acid sequence: CASSVTGGWETQYF.

The chain employs TRBV2 and TRBJ1-1; D may be TRBD1 (6 bases). The CDR3 covers 14 residues. Germline values: CDR1 SNHLY, CDR2 FYNNEI. V gave up 4 bases and J gave up 4 bases, with 13 bases separating them. CDR3 sequence reads: CASSGWGRGTEAFF. As DNA, the CDR3 is TGTGCCAGCAGTGGGTGGGGCAGGGGCACTGAAGCTTTCTTT. The complete variable domain, with remaining parts taken from reference TRBV2 and TRBJ1-1, reads EPEVTQTPSHQVTQMGQEVILRCVPISNHLYFYWYRQILGQKVEFLVSFYNNEISEKSEIFDDQFSVERPDGSNFTLKIRSTKLEDSAMYFCASSGWGRGTEAFFGQGTRLTVV.

The genes are TRBV5-4 and TRBJ1-2, with 7 bases fitting TRBD1. There are 14 residues in the CDR3. V shed 2 bases and J 4 bases; nucleotides not matched to a gene: 5. Germline-derived CDR1 and CDR2 are SGHNT and YYREEE (reference sequence). The chain's CDR3 is CASSFSGDSYGYTF. Here the CDR3 DNA reads TGTGCCAGCAGCTTTTCAGGGGACAGCTATGGCTACACCTTC.

V is TRBV6-5 and J is TRBJ2-1; 7 bases align to TRBD1. The CDR3 length is 14 residues. The germline gives CDR1 MNHEY, CDR2 SVGAGI. The trim removed 6 bases at V and 4 bases at J, leaving 6 bases unmatched. Here the CDR3 reads CASSRGQDYNEQFF. For the CDR3, the DNA is TGTGCCAGCAGCCGTGGACAGGATTACAATGAGCAGTTCTTC.

The chain's CDR3 is CASSPTGTGRLNTEAFF. Written as DNA, the CDR3 is TGTGCCAGCTCACCAACCGGGACAGGGAGATTGAACACTGAAGCTTTCTTT. The chain has TRBV18 and TRBJ1-1, with 9 bases that match TRBD1. The germline CDR1 and CDR2 sequences are KGHSH and LQKENI. J lost 0 bases, V lost 2 bases, and 7 bases had no gene match. This CDR3 spans 17 amino acids.

The gene calls are TRBV5-1 and TRBJ2-5; no reliable D call. Per the germline V gene, CDR1 is SGHRS and CDR2 is YFSETQ. V was trimmed by 0 bases and J by 1 base, leaving 16 bases between them. The CDR3 spans 17 residues. Here the CDR3 reads CASSLGLVGDLQETQYF. CDR3 sequence (DNA): TGCGCCAGCAGCTTGGGGCTAGTAGGAGACCTCCAAGAGACCCAGTACTTC.

The chain combines TRBV10-1 with TRBJ1-2; no clear D. Germline V CDR1 and CDR2: WNHNN, SYGVQD (reference sequence). CDR3 length: 14 residues. The ends were cut back, 0 bases at V and 1 base at J, with 6 bases in the middle. The CDR3 DNA reads as TGCGCCAGCAGTGAGTCGGCAGATAACTATGGCTACACCTTC. Its protein product is CASSESADNYGYTF.

This chain joins TRBV6-5 and TRBJ2-3, with 13 bases aligning to TRBD2. Germline V CDR1 and CDR2: MNHEY, SVGAGI. This CDR3 is 15 amino acids long. The trim removed 6 bases at V and 11 bases at J, leaving 11 bases unmatched. The CDR3: CASRAGTSGAPEQYF. Here the CDR3 DNA reads TGTGCCAGCAGGGCAGGGACTAGCGGGGCCCCTGAGCAGTATTTT.

The V call is TRBV3-1 (or the pseudogene TRBV3-2), the J call TRBJ1-2, with D unresolved. CDR1 is LGHDT, CDR2 YNNKEL, per germline (reference sequence). The CDR3 is 17 amino acids. Trimming stripped 2 bases from V and 7 bases from J, with 23 bases between. The chain's CDR3 is CASSQFPEAHGNGGYTF. The CDR3 DNA reads TGTGCCAGCAGCCAATTCCCAGAGGCCCATGGAAACGGTGGCTACACCTTC.

V usage is TRBV19 and J usage is TRBJ1-1; 9 bases are a match to TRBD1. Germline V gives CDR1 LNHDA, CDR2 SQIVND (reference sequence). This CDR3 comprises 16 residues. V lost 4 bases to trimming and J lost 3 bases; unmatched junction nucleotides: 9. CDR3 protein: CASSRDRDSIHTEAFF. The CDR3 DNA is TGTGCCAGTAGTAGGGACAGGGACAGCATCCACACTGAAGCTTTCTTT.

This CDR3 is CASSQDASGGASTGELFF. The CDR3, as DNA: TGCGCCAGCAGCCAAGATGCTAGCGGGGGGGCCAGCACCGGGGAGCTGTTTTTT. The V gene is TRBV4-1, the J gene TRBJ2-2; 12 nucleotides agree with TRBD2. V lost 0 bases, J lost 4 bases, and 6 bases stayed unmatched. This CDR3 is built from 18 residues. Germline values: CDR1 MGHRA, CDR2 YSYEKL.

The chain joins TRBV30 to TRBJ1-2; the D gene is possibly TRBD1 (6 bases). The CDR3 spans 12 residues. Germline assignment: CDR1 GTSNPN and CDR2 SVGIG (reference sequence). Trimming shortened V by 8 bases and J by 4 bases, and 14 bases separated the two germline ends. The CDR3 protein is CALQGGIYGYTF. The CDR3 DNA sequence: TGTGCCCTTCAAGGGGGTATCTATGGCTACACCTTC.

This clone was seen a few times. The genes are TRBV3-1 (or the pseudogene TRBV3-2) and TRBJ2-3; no reliable D call. Germline CDR1 and CDR2: LGHDT and YNNKEL (reference sequence). The CDR3 spans 14 residues. V dropped 4 bases and J dropped 0 bases, with 8 bases sitting between them. The CDR3 spells CASSPAPSTDTQYF. For the CDR3, the DNA is TGTGCCAGCAGCCCAGCGCCTAGCACAGATACGCAGTATTTT.

The chain carries TRBV25-1 and TRBJ2-5; D is perhaps TRBD2 (6 bases). CDR1 MGHDK and CDR2 SYGVNS come from the germline V gene. This CDR3 comprises 13 residues. Trimming cost V 2 bases and J 5 bases, with 9 bases left between them. The CDR3 protein is CASSEAGLETQYF. In DNA form, the CDR3 reads TGTGCCAGCAGTGAAGCGGGACTGGAGACCCAGTACTTC.

The J gene is TRBJ1-2, the V gene TRBV28; 7 bases match TRBD1. The CDR3 totals 13 residues. V trimming: 6 bases; J trimming: 7 bases; junction bases outside the gene matches: 8. Germline V CDR1 and CDR2: MDHEN, SYDVKM. CDR3 loop: CASSPSTGTGYTF. For the CDR3, the DNA is TGTGCCAGCAGCCCTTCGACAGGGACTGGCTACACCTTC.

The rearrangement uses TRBV4-1 and TRBJ2-5, with 9 positions matching TRBD2. The CDR3 totals 16 residues. CDR1 is MGHRA, CDR2 YSYEKL, per germline. V dropped 4 bases and J dropped 2; count of bases not matched to a gene: 8. In nucleotides, the CDR3 is TGCGCCAGCAGCCCCTCGCGGGGGGGTAGACAAGAGACCCAGTACTTC. Translating it yields CASSPSRGGRQETQYF.

This sequence joins TRBV2 and TRBJ2-3; 11 nucleotides agree with TRBD2. Germline V CDR1 and CDR2: SNHLY, FYNNEI. V dropped 7 bases and J dropped 0; count of bases not matched to a gene: 9. This CDR3 comprises 17 residues. CDR3 DNA sequence: TGTGCCAGCATAAGGCCCCGACTAGCGGGGAGCACAGATACGCAGTATTTT. It codes for CASIRPRLAGSTDTQYF.

This clone was picked up a small number of times. This chain uses TRBV7-2 with TRBJ1-2; tentatively, D is TRBD1 (5 bases). This CDR3 is 14 amino acids long. Germline-derived CDR1 and CDR2 are SGHTA and FQGNSA. V was pared by 5 bases and J by 7 bases, with 17 bases between. For the CDR3, the DNA is TGTGCCAGCAGCCGGAATTTAGGGGAAGGTGGCTACACCTTC. Amino acids: CASSRNLGEGGYTF.

The genes are TRBV7-8 and TRBJ2-6; tentative D call: TRBD2 (6 bases). V was trimmed by 4 bases and J by 2 bases, leaving 12 bases between them. There are 16 residues in the CDR3. In germline, CDR1 is SGHVS, CDR2 FQNEAQ. In DNA form, the CDR3 reads TGTGCCAGCAGCTCCGGGACTGGCGCTGGGGCCAACGTCCTGACTTTC. Its translation: CASSSGTGAGANVLTF.